Sequencing of this T cell receptor beta chain was carried out in a study of T cell responses to AZD1222 COVID-19 vaccine (dated by TCRdb to the early 2020s). About the investigation overall: AZD1222 recipients with second doses at about 4 weeks or about 12 weeks were pooled, because spike-specific TCR depth and breadth did not differ between schedules. Trial participants were enrolled by age into 18-55, 56-69 and 70-plus year subgroups, with approximately 150, 30 and 60 TCR-sequenced participants respectively. TCR sequencing covered approximately 230 trial participants: approximately 200 given two doses of AZD1222 and around 25 given two doses of MenACWY control vaccine. Overall results and qualifications from the work: Conclusions about previously exposed vaccinees are limited, since just six or seven AZD1222 recipients were seropositive for SARS-CoV-2 at baseline. Nearly half of unique spike-specific TCRs reportedly recognized epitopes outside regions mutated in the B.1.351 and B.1.1.7 variants. CD4 TCRs associated with the vaccine covered the entire spike protein, and the dominant responses were in regions 160-218 and 743-854. A significant rise in spike-specific TCR breadth and depth was observed after two AZD1222 doses relative to day 0 and relative to MenACWY recipients. In the small 56-69-year group, the increase in depth fell short of significance, most likely because of low power. Participants were mostly white British and included more females than males, and it was suggested by the authors that clonal diversity may have been underestimated. Because no day 14 peak-response samples were available, repertoires were characterized only after the peak T cell response.

As regards this clone: Its antigen is still unknown. Per-base qualities were not stored, and no clone one base away is much larger.

Taken from the germline V gene, the CDR1 and CDR2 loops are MRHNA and SNTAGT. The CDR3 runs 16 residues from the cysteine to the phenylalanine. The CDR3 DNA has 48 bases and is translated from base 1. Trimming leaves V shorter by 3 bases and J shorter by 10 bases, with the junction holding 8 bases beyond the gene matches. What this sample's time point label stands for: baseline before first vaccination. Vaccinee samples came from UK trials COV001 and COV002, including a single-blind randomized controlled phase 2/3 trial of AZD1222 (ChAdOx1 nCoV-19) in healthy adults. Trial participant PBMC samples were collected at day 0 and day 28 after the second dose for TCRbeta chain sequencing. The CDR3 regions of human TCRbeta chains were analyzed by immunosequencing. The paper's processing steps were these. TCRs in the repertoires were compared against a reference library of SARS-CoV-2-specific TCRs that had been generated with the MIRA antigen-specificity platform. Breadth was defined as the fraction of unique TCRs that were SARS-CoV-2-associated. Depth was defined as the fraction of total T cells that were SARS-CoV-2-associated. Each spike-specific TCR was assigned to its reactive spike region and to a CD4 or CD8 class using the MIRA data. Log10-transformed breadth and depth values were compared by one-way ANOVA with Sidak's multiple comparisons tests. In its TCRdb copy, this immuneACCESS table keeps in-frame sequences only and misses some clones. Where compared with another copy, unresolved V genes explain less than half of these, and the others have no known cause. The V and J calls and the clone size are those of that table, but D and trimming were determined from the DNA. This sample gives roughly 130,000 clones in total; around 90% of them show up just once. Approximately 1.4% of the sample is taken by the ten largest.

The TCR was taken from an adult in good health. The rearrangement joined TRBV6-4 to TRBJ2-1, with 14 junctional bases fitting TRBD2. The sample in question was peripheral blood, obtained on day 0 of AZD1222 vaccination. The DNA is as follows: TGTGCCAGCAGTGAACAGGGACTAGCGGGGGTAGGAGAGCAGTTCTTC. It encodes CASSEQGLAGVGEQFF.